Below, one T cell receptor (beta chain) is given with its context. These data are taken from a study of shared clonotypes between healthy human individuals. Each replicate PCR on the sorted subsets used 200 to 250 ng DNA (around 30,000 T cell genomes). The protocol was immunoSEQ multiplex PCR, while the TCRdb copy is restricted to in-frame clones and leaves out a portion. This table holds 950,000 to 1,300,000 clones, 65% to 80% found once. CDR3 length: 13 amino acids. Germline CDR1 reads SGHRS; CDR2 reads YFSETQ. The V gene lost 3 bases and the J gene lost 9 bases, with 15 bases spanning the gap. Material: memory CD4+ T cells sorted from blood. Subset meaning: CD45RA-negative fraction. This receptor was obtained from a man aged 18 to 35 in good health. This chain links TRBV5-1 with TRBJ1-1; TRBD1 is a possible D gene (6 bases). In nucleotides, the CDR3 is TGCGCCAGCAGCTCGAACCCCCAGGGGCAAGCTTTCTTT. Translated, it gives CASSSNPQGQAFF. The full variable domain, rest sourced from reference TRBV5-1 and TRBJ1-1, is KAGVTQTPRYLIKTRGQQVTLSCSPISGHRSVSWYQQTPGQGLQFLFEYFSETQRNKGNFPGRFSGRQFSNSRSEMNVSTLELGDSALYLCASSSNPQGQAFFGQGTRLTVV.